Presented here are 10 T cell receptor beta chains from one specimen sequenced in a study of T cell responses to AZD1222 COVID-19 vaccine (dated by TCRdb to the early 2020s). Library prep was done by the immunoSEQ multiplex PCR assay. Held by TCRdb, this immuneACCESS table contains in-frame sequences only and omits some clones. Under half of the omission traces to an unresolved V gene where checked; the cause of the rest is unknown. A total of roughly 120,000 clones appear in this sample, 70% to 90% of them only once. In total, the top ten clones hold more than 14% of the sample. In light of the paper, this sample's time point label describes: about 28 days (+/-7) after the second vaccine dose. The sample was peripheral blood, taken 28 days after the second AZD1222 dose. The receptors originated from an adult who received the AZD1222 COVID-19 vaccine.

The chain couples TRBV6-6 to TRBJ1-5; no clear D. The CDR3 contains 12 residues. The germline CDR1 and CDR2 sequences are MNHNY and SVGAGI (reference sequence). The V and J ends lost 6 bases and 8 bases respectively, with 11 bases between them. CDR3 sequence (DNA): TGTGCCAGCAGACCAACGTTGGAGCCCCAGCATTTT. It codes for CASRPTLEPQHF.

The chain has TRBV5-1 and TRBJ1-1, with D tentatively TRBD1 (5 bases). Germline V gives CDR1 SGHRS, CDR2 YFSETQ. Trimming stripped 4 bases from V and 1 base from J, with 11 bases between. The CDR3 contains 14 residues. The CDR3 loop is CASSRGGGNTEAFF. CDR3 nucleotides: TGCGCCAGCAGCCGGGGCGGTGGGAACACTGAAGCTTTCTTT.

The rearrangement uses TRBV6-2 or TRBV6-3 and TRBJ1-2; no clear D gene. This CDR3 has 12 residues. Per germline, CDR1 MNHEY and CDR2 SVGEGT. Trimming took off 0 bases at V and 7 bases at J, with 6 bases between the two ends. The CDR3 is CASSYSITGYTF. The CDR3 DNA reads as TGTGCCAGCAGTTACTCGATTACTGGCTACACCTTC.

The chain uses TRBV2 and TRBJ1-6; D is unresolved. The CDR3 is 16 amino acids. V shed 2 bases and J shed 10 bases, with 18 bases lying between them. The germline V gene has CDR1 SNHLY and CDR2 FYNNEI. This chain's CDR3 is CASSERLGGEGSPLHF. The CDR3 DNA follows: TGTGCCAGCAGTGAAAGGTTAGGCGGGGAAGGGTCACCCCTCCACTTT. Full variable domain (outside the CDR3, taken from reference TRBV2 and TRBJ1-6): EPEVTQTPSHQVTQMGQEVILRCVPISNHLYFYWYRQILGQKVEFLVSFYNNEISEKSEIFDDQFSVERPDGSNFTLKIRSTKLEDSAMYFCASSERLGGEGSPLHFGNGTRLTVT.

The V call is TRBV3-1 (or the pseudogene TRBV3-2), the J call TRBJ2-5; D remains ambiguous. This CDR3 contains 11 residues. V was pared by 4 bases and J by 5 bases, with 5 bases between. Germline loops: CDR1 LGHDT, CDR2 YNNKEL (reference sequence). CDR3 protein: CASSRLETQYF. DNA of the CDR3: TGTGCCAGCAGCCGATTGGAGACCCAGTACTTC.

The chain couples TRBV4-1 to TRBJ2-7; the D gene is possibly TRBD2 (7 bases). V dropped 3 bases and J dropped 0 bases, with 18 bases sitting between them. This CDR3 is built from 17 residues. Germline loops: CDR1 MGHRA, CDR2 YSYEKL. The CDR3 is CASSHKRGGSSSYEQYF. Here the CDR3 DNA reads TGCGCCAGCAGCCATAAGAGGGGGGGTTCGAGCTCCTACGAGCAGTACTTC.

The gene calls are TRBV19 and TRBJ1-1, with D possibly TRBD1 on 6 matching bases. Deletions cut 0 bases from V and 6 bases from J, with 17 bases between. CDR3 length: 16 amino acids. Per the germline V gene, CDR1 is LNHDA and CDR2 is SQIVND (reference sequence). CDR3 in DNA: TGTGCCAGTAGTATAGATCACAGGGTTAAACTGCCTGAAGCTTTCTTT. Its translation is CASSIDHRVKLPEAFF.

This sequence joins TRBV12-5 and TRBJ1-1; 7 bases match TRBD1. CDR1 and CDR2 from the germline V gene are LGHNT and FRNRAP. V gave up 3 bases and J gave up 2 bases; unmatched junction bases: 3. The CDR3 runs to 14 residues. The DNA for the CDR3 is TGTGCTAGTGGTTTCGAGGGGGCTAACACTGAAGCTTTCTTT. Protein product: CASGFEGANTEAFF.

The genes are TRBV10-3 and TRBJ2-1; 16 positions match TRBD2. CDR1 and CDR2 from the germline V gene are ENHRY and SYGVKD. CDR3 length equals 18 residues. V gave up 6 bases and J gave up 2 bases; unmatched junction bases: 7. The CDR3 region is CAISAGLAGGMPYNEQFF. The CDR3, as DNA: TGTGCCATCAGCGCGGGACTAGCGGGGGGGATGCCCTACAATGAGCAGTTCTTC.

J is TRBJ1-6 and V is TRBV7-9; no clear D gene. The CDR3 consists of 15 residues. Per the germline V gene, CDR1 is SEHNR and CDR2 is FQNEAQ (reference sequence). V was trimmed by 5 bases and J by 7 bases, leaving 15 bases between them. Written as DNA, the CDR3 is TGTGCCAGCAGCCCGATAATGCGTGGAAATTCACCCCTCCACTTT. Protein product: CASSPIMRGNSPLHF.